This TCR beta chain is drawn from a study of T cell responses to AZD1222 COVID-19 vaccine. Concerning this clone: Its antigen is still unknown.

Repertoires were generated with immunoSEQ multiplex PCR, while TCRdb's copy carries only in-frame clones and drops some. The sample has approximately 100,000 clones; roughly 85% are singletons. The CDR3 is made up of 15 amino acids. Per the germline V gene, CDR1 is SSHAT and CDR2 is FNYEAQ (reference sequence). V dropped 3 bases and J dropped 2 bases, with 11 bases sitting between them. The study's findings and limits: Researchers took repertoire samples only after the peak T cell response had come. The donor cohort was predominantly white British with a female majority, and clonal diversity may have been underestimated. Reportedly, nearly half the spike-specific TCRs target unmutated variant regions. Baseline testing showed seropositivity in only five or six AZD1222 recipients.

The TCR comes from an adult who received the AZD1222 COVID-19 vaccine. The sequencing used peripheral blood, collected 28 days after the second AZD1222 dose. The V gene is TRBV7-7, the J gene TRBJ2-1; D remains unclear. The CDR3 DNA reads as TGTGCCAGCAGCTTGGCCCTGGTAGCCTACAATGAGCAGTTCTTC. Its translation is CASSLALVAYNEQFF.